Given below is one T cell receptor beta chain in context. As yet, its antigen is unknown. This sample was taken from a study of PD-1 blockade in classical Hodgkin lymphoma. Study results and limitations: Complete responders possessed baseline diversity comparable to newly diagnosed patients. By C4D1, CD4+ diversity increased significantly, especially in complete responders. Baseline TCR diversity was reportedly lower in newly diagnosed patients than in healthy donors. It was reported as lower still in relapsed/refractory patients.

The CDR3 extends over 15 amino acids. The V and J ends lost 3 bases and 1 base respectively, with 12 bases between them. In germline, CDR1 is MDHEN, CDR2 SYDVKM. All the patients suffered relapse after autologous stem cell transplantation, and brentuximab vedotin exposure differed. Libraries were prepared by immunoSEQ multiplex PCR; TCRdb keeps only in-frame clonotypes and omits some of them. The profile shows roughly 60,000 clones, more than 75% of them singletons. The sequence was obtained from a human donor with classical Hodgkin lymphoma. The material was peripheral blood mononuclear cells (PBMCs), obtained before the second cycle of nivolumab. This chain uses TRBV28 with TRBJ1-1; D call uncertain. CDR3 nucleotide sequence: TGTGCCAGCAGTTTTATGGGCCTCGGGAACACTGAAGCTTTCTTT. Amino acid sequence: CASSFMGLGNTEAFF.